A single sample gave rise to the 15 T cell receptor beta chains below, sequenced in a study of blood T cell repertoires in COVID-19. Produced via immunoSEQ multiplex PCR; TCRdb's table is partial and in-frame only. The sample shows tens of thousands of clones, 83% of them seen only once. Sequencing input: peripheral blood. All receptors derive from a woman aged 55-69 years with acute or convalescent COVID-19.

V is TRBV5-1 and J is TRBJ1-2; no clear D. Germline-derived CDR1 and CDR2 are SGHRS and YFSETQ. This CDR3 has 14 residues. V was clipped by 0 bases and J by 10 bases, with 16 bases between them. The CDR3 region is CASSLGGMQRTYTF. The CDR3 DNA is TGCGCCAGCAGCTTGGGAGGGATGCAGCGCACCTACACCTTC.

The genes are TRBV4-1 and TRBJ2-2; D might be TRBD2 (6 bases). This CDR3 has 17 residues. Germline lookup yields CDR1 MGHRA and CDR2 YSYEKL. V was clipped by 5 bases and J by 6 bases, with 22 bases between them. The CDR3 here is CASSGRQREIFPGELFF. The CDR3 DNA is TGCGCCAGCAGCGGACGCCAACGGGAGATATTTCCCGGGGAGCTGTTTTTT.

The rearrangement links TRBV6-2 or TRBV6-3 to TRBJ2-5; 8 bases are a match to TRBD2. This CDR3 is built from 15 residues. CDR1 and CDR2 from the germline V gene are MNHEY and SVGEGT. J lost 5 bases, V lost 6 bases, and 11 bases had no gene match. The CDR3: CASSAGLVGGETQYF. The CDR3, as DNA: TGTGCCAGCAGCGCGGGACTAGTAGGAGGCGAGACCCAGTACTTC.

This clone was seen a single time. This chain uses TRBV7-9 with TRBJ1-4; 10 nucleotides agree with TRBD1. CDR3 size: 16 residues. Germline CDR1 SEHNR, CDR2 FQNEAQ (reference sequence). The junction had 2 bases not matched to a gene; V was cut back by 1 base and J by 3 bases. CDR3 sequence (DNA): TGTGCCAGCAGCTTAGGACAGGGGGCAGCTAATGAAAAACTGTTTTTT. Translation gives CASSLGQGAANEKLFF.

This chain uses TRBV2 with TRBJ2-5, with D unclear. The CDR3 totals 15 residues. The V gene lost 5 bases and the J gene lost 1 base, with 14 bases spanning the gap. Germline V gene data show CDR1 as SNHLY and CDR2 as FYNNEI. CDR3 amino acids: CASSRNLVIQETQYF. The CDR3, as DNA: TGTGCCAGCAGTCGAAATCTAGTGATCCAAGAGACCCAGTACTTC. The whole variable domain, filled in from reference TRBV2 and TRBJ2-5, reads EPEVTQTPSHQVTQMGQEVILRCVPISNHLYFYWYRQILGQKVEFLVSFYNNEISEKSEIFDDQFSVERPDGSNFTLKIRSTKLEDSAMYFCASSRNLVIQETQYFGPGTRLLVL.

This clone appeared a single time. V gene TRBV15 combines with J gene TRBJ1-2, with 10 bases fitting TRBD1. The junction had 15 bases not matched to a gene; V was cut back by 5 bases and J by 9 bases. Per germline, CDR1 LNHNV and CDR2 YYDKDF (reference sequence). The CDR3 contains 16 residues. The CDR3 spells CATSRTALRTGGSYTF. The DNA for the CDR3 is TGTGCCACCAGCCGAACTGCCCTAAGGACAGGGGGGAGCTACACCTTC. Filled out from reference TRBV15 and TRBJ1-2, the complete variable domain reads DAMVIQNPRYQVTQFGKPVTLSCSQTLNHNVMYWYQQKSSQAPKLLFHYYDKDFNNEADTPDNFQSRRPNTSFCFLDIRSPGLGDTAMYLCATSRTALRTGGSYTFGSGTRLTVV.

The V call is TRBV5-1, the J call TRBJ1-1; TRBD1 agrees at 7 bases. Germline V lookup: CDR1 SGHRS, CDR2 YFSETQ. The CDR3 runs 15 residues. V shed 4 bases, J shed 3 bases, and the junction held 9 bases outside the gene matches. The CDR3 nucleotides are TGCGCCAGCAGCACCGGACAGGCTGGGTACACTGAAGCTTTCTTT. The encoded protein is CASSTGQAGYTEAFF.

The rearrangement joins TRBV28 to TRBJ2-3; 8 bases line up with TRBD1. Trimming removed 6 bases from V and 4 bases from J; junction bases left unmatched: 6. This CDR3 region has 14 residues. Germline V lookup: CDR1 MDHEN, CDR2 SYDVKM. The DNA of the CDR3 is TGTGCCAGCAGGACAGGGGCGGAGGCAGATACGCAGTATTTT. It is translated as CASRTGAEADTQYF. The complete variable domain, with remaining parts taken from reference TRBV28 and TRBJ2-3, reads DVKVTQSSRYLVKRTGEKVFLECVQDMDHENMFWYRQDPGLGLRLIYFSYDVKMKEKGDIPEGYSVSREKKERFSLILESASTNQTSMYLCASRTGAEADTQYFGPGTRLTVL.

The CDR3: CASSYQGDYGYTF. The CDR3 DNA follows: TGTGCCAGCAGTTACCAGGGGGACTATGGCTACACCTTC. V usage is TRBV6-5 and J usage is TRBJ1-2, with 7 bases lining up with TRBD1. Losses at the gene ends were 2 bases for V and 3 bases for J; bases not matched to a gene: 0. The CDR3 covers 13 residues. Germline V gives CDR1 MNHEY, CDR2 SVGAGI.

The chain combines TRBV18 with TRBJ2-7; no firm D call. The CDR3 totals 15 residues. V was pared by 2 bases and J by 2 bases, with 13 bases between. Germline lookup yields CDR1 KGHSH and CDR2 LQKENI. This CDR3 is CASSPNQVLTYEQYF. As DNA, the CDR3 is TGTGCCAGCTCACCAAACCAGGTACTGACCTACGAGCAGTACTTC.

The chain recombines TRBV7-6 with TRBJ2-7; 7 bases align to TRBD1. Trimming at V came to 3 bases and at J to 0 bases, leaving 5 bases not matched to a gene. The length of the CDR3 is 15 residues. Germline V CDR1 and CDR2: SGHVS, FNYEAQ. The CDR3 is CASSLTGTNSYEQYF. CDR3 in DNA: TGTGCCAGCAGCTTGACAGGGACCAACTCCTACGAGCAGTACTTC.

The CDR3: CASSLTGKNTQYF. The CDR3 DNA is TGTGCCAGCAGTTTAACAGGGAAAAATACGCAGTATTTT. The chain is built from TRBV27 and TRBJ2-3; D is perhaps TRBD1 (6 bases). Trimming pared 2 bases from V and 7 bases from J, leaving 10 bases between. From germline, CDR1 is MNHEY and CDR2 SMNVEV (reference sequence). The CDR3 is made up of 13 amino acids.

The chain joins TRBV6-5 to TRBJ1-1, with 10 bases that match TRBD1. Germline-derived CDR1 and CDR2 are MNHEY and SVGAGI. V trimming: 2 bases; J trimming: 3 bases; junction bases outside the gene matches: 6. This CDR3 has 16 residues. CDR3: CASSYLRTGGYTEAFF. The CDR3 DNA follows: TGTGCCAGCAGTTACCTCCGGACAGGGGGATACACTGAAGCTTTCTTT.

This chain connects TRBV19 to TRBJ2-2; D perhaps matches TRBD2 (5 bases). Trimming pared 5 bases from V and 1 base from J, leaving 11 bases between. The germline V gene has CDR1 LNHDA and CDR2 SQIVND (reference sequence). This CDR3 region has 15 residues. The CDR3 region is CASSPSGWNTGELFF. In DNA form, the CDR3 reads TGTGCCAGTAGTCCCAGCGGATGGAACACCGGGGAGCTGTTTTTT.

The chain has TRBV7-9 and TRBJ2-5; maybe TRBD1 (5 bases). The CDR3 length is 14 residues. Trimming shortened V by 5 bases and J by 4 bases, and 14 bases separated the two germline ends. In germline, CDR1 is SEHNR, CDR2 FQNEAQ (reference sequence). CDR3: CASSVPGSGETQYF. DNA of the CDR3: TGTGCCAGCAGCGTTCCAGGGTCGGGAGAGACCCAGTACTTC.